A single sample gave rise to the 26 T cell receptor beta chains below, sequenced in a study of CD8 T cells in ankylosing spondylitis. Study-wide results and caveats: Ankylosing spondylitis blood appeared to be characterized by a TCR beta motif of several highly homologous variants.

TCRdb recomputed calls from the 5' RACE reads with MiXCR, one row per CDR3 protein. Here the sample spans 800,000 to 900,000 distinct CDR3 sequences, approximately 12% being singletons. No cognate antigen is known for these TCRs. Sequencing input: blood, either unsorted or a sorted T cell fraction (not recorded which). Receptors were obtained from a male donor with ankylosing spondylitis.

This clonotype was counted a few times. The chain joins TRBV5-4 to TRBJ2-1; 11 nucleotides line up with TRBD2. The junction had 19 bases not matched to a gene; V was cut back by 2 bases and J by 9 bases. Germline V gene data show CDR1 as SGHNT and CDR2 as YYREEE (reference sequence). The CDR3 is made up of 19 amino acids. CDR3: CASSFRGPTSGSIIGEQFF. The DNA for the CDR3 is TGTGCCAGCAGCTTTCGGGGGCCCACTAGCGGGAGTATAATCGGTGAGCAGTTCTTC.

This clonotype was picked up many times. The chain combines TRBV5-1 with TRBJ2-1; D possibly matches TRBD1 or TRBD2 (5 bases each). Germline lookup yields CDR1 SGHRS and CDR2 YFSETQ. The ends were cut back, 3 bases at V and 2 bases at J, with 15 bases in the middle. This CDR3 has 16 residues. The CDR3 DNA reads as TGCGCCAGCAGCTCTGAGGCAGGGAGTCCCTACAATGAGCAGTTCTTC. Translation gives CASSSEAGSPYNEQFF.

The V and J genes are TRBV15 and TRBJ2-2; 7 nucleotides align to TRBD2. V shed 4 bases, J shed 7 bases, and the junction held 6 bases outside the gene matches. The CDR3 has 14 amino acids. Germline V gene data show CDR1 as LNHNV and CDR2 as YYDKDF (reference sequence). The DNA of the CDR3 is TGTGCCACCAGCATGGACGGGGGGAGCGGGGAGCTGTTTTTT. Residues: CATSMDGGSGELFF. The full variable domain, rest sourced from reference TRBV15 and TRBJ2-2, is DAMVIQNPRYQVTQFGKPVTLSCSQTLNHNVMYWYQQKSSQAPKLLFHYYDKDFNNEADTPDNFQSRRPNTSFCFLDIRSPGLGDTAMYLCATSMDGGSGELFFGEGSRLTVL.

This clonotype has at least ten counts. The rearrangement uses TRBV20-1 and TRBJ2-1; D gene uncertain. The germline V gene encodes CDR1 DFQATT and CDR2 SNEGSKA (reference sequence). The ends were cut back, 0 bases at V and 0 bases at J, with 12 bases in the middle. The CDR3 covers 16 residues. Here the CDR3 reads CSARDLVPSSYNEQFF. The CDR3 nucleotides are TGCAGTGCTAGAGACCTGGTTCCGAGCTCCTACAATGAGCAGTTCTTC.

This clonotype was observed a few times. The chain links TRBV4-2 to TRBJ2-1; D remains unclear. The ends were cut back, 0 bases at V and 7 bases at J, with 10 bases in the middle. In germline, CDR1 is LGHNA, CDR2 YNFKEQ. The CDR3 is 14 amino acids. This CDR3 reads CASSQDRYGNEQFF. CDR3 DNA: TGTGCCAGCAGCCAAGATCGATACGGGAATGAGCAGTTCTTC.

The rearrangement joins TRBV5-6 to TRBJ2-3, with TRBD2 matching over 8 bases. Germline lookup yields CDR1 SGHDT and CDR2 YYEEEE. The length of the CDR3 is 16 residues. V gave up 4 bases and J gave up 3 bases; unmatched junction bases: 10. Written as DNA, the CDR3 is TGTGCCAGCAGCCCTACTACAGCGGGAGAGACAGATACGCAGTATTTT. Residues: CASSPTTAGETDTQYF.

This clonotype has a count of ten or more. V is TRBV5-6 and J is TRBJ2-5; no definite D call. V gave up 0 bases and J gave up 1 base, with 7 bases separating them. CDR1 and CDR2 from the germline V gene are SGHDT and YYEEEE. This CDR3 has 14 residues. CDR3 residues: CASSLGPTQETQYF. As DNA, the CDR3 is TGTGCCAGCAGCTTGGGACCTACCCAAGAGACCCAGTACTTC.

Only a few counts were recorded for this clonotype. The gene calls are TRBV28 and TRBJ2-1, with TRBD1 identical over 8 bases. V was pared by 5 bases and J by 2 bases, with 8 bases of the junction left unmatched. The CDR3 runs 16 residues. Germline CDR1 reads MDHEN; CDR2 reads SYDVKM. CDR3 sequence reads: CASSPTGARTYNEQFF. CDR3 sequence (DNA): TGTGCCAGCAGTCCGACAGGGGCCAGAACCTACAATGAGCAGTTCTTC.

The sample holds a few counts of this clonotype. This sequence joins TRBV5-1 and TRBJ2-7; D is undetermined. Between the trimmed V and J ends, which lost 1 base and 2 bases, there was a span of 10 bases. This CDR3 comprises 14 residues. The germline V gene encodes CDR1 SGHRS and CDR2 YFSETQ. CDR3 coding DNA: TGCGCCAGCAGCTTGCAGGCTCAAACCTACGAGCAGTACTTC. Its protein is CASSLQAQTYEQYF. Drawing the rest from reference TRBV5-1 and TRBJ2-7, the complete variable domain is KAGVTQTPRYLIKTRGQQVTLSCSPISGHRSVSWYQQTPGQGLQFLFEYFSETQRNKGNFPGRFSGRQFSNSRSEMNVSTLELGDSALYLCASSLQAQTYEQYFGPGTRLTVT.

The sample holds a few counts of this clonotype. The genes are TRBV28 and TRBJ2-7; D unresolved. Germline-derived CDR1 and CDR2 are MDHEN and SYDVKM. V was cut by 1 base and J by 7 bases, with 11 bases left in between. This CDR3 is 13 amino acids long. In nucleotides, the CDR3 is TGTGCCAGCAGTTTATCGGGCCATTGGGAGCAGTACTTC. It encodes CASSLSGHWEQYF.

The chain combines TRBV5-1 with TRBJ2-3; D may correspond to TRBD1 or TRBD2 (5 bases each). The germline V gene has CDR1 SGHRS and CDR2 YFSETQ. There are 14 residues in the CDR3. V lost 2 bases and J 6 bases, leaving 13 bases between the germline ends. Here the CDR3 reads CASSLRTGDDTQYF. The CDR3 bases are TGCGCCAGCAGCTTACGGACTGGGGACGATACGCAGTATTTT. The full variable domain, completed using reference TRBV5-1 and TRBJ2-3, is KAGVTQTPRYLIKTRGQQVTLSCSPISGHRSVSWYQQTPGQGLQFLFEYFSETQRNKGNFPGRFSGRQFSNSRSEMNVSTLELGDSALYLCASSLRTGDDTQYFGPGTRLTVL.

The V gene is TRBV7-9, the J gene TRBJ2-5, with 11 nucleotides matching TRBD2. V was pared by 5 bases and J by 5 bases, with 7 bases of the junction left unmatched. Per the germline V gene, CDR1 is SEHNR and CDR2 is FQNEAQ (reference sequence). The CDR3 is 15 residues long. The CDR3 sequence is CASSPLRLAGETQYF. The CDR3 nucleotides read TGTGCCAGCAGCCCCCTCCGACTAGCGGGGGAGACCCAGTACTTC.

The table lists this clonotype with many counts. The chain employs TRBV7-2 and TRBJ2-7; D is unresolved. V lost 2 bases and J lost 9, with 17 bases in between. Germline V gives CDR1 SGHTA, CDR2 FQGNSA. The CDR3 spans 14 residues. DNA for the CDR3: TGTGCCAGCAGCTTAATGACCCCTGACGATGTGCAGTACTTC. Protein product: CASSLMTPDDVQYF.

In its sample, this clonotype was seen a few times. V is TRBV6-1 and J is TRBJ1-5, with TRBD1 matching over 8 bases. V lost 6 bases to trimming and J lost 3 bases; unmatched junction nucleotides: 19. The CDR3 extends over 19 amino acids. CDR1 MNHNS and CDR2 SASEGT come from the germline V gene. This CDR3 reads CASSRPYNVDRAVNQPQHF. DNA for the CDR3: TGTGCCAGCAGCCGACCATACAATGTGGACAGGGCGGTCAATCAGCCCCAGCATTTT.

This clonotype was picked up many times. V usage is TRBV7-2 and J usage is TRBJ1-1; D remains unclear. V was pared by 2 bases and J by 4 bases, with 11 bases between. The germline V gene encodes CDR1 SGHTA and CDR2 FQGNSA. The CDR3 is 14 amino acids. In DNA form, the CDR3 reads TGTGCCAGCAGCTTACGCCAACCGGGCACTGAAGCTTTCTTT. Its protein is CASSLRQPGTEAFF.

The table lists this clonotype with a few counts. The CDR3: CSARALRGRGGTEAFF. Written as DNA, the CDR3 is TGCAGTGCTAGAGCCCTGAGGGGGAGGGGAGGCACTGAAGCTTTCTTT. J is TRBJ1-1 and V is TRBV20-1; perhaps TRBD1 as D (6 bases). V lost 1 base, J lost 4 bases, and 19 bases lay in between. Germline V gene lookup returns CDR1 DFQATT and CDR2 SNEGSKA (reference sequence). This CDR3 is built from 16 residues.

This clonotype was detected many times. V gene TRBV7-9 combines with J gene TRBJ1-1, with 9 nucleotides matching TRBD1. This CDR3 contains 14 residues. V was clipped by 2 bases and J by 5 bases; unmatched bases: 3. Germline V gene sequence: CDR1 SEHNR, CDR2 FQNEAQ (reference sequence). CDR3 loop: CASSLRTGETEAFF. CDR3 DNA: TGTGCCAGCAGCTTACGGACAGGGGAAACTGAAGCTTTCTTT.

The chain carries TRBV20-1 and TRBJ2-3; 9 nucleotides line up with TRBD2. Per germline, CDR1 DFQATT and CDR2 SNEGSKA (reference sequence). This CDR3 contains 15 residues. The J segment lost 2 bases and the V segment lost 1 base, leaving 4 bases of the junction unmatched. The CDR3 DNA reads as TGCAGTGCTAGAGTGGCGGGGGGGTACACAGATACGCAGTATTTT. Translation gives CSARVAGGYTDTQYF.

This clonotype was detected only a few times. The CDR3 sequence: CASSLAPTSEQFF. The DNA of the CDR3 is TGCGCCAGCAGCTTGGCCCCGACTAGTGAGCAGTTCTTC. The chain combines TRBV5-1 with TRBJ2-1; possible D gene TRBD2, 6 bases. This CDR3 has 13 residues. V was cut by 0 bases and J by 9 bases, with 10 bases left in between. In germline, CDR1 is SGHRS, CDR2 YFSETQ. Full variable domain (missing parts from reference TRBV5-1 and TRBJ2-1): KAGVTQTPRYLIKTRGQQVTLSCSPISGHRSVSWYQQTPGQGLQFLFEYFSETQRNKGNFPGRFSGRQFSNSRSEMNVSTLELGDSALYLCASSLAPTSEQFFGPGTRLTVL.

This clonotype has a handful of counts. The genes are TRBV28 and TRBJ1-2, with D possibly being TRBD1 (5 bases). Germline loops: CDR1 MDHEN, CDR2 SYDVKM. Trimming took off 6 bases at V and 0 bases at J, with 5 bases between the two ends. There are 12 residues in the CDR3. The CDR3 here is CASRGPNYGYTF. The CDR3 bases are TGTGCCAGCAGGGGACCTAACTATGGCTACACCTTC.

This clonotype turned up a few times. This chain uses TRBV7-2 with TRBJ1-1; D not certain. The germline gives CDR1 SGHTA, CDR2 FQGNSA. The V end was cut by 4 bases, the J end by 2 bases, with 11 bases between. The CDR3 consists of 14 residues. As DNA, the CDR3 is TGTGCCAGCAGCTACCCGACGTTAAACACTGAAGCTTTCTTT. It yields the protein CASSYPTLNTEAFF.

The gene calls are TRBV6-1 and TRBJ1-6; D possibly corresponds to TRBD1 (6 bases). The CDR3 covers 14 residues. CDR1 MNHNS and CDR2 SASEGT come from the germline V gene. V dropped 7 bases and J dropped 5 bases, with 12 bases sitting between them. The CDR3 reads CASKPGQDNSPLHF. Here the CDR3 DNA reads TGTGCCAGCAAGCCGGGACAAGATAATTCACCCCTCCACTTT.

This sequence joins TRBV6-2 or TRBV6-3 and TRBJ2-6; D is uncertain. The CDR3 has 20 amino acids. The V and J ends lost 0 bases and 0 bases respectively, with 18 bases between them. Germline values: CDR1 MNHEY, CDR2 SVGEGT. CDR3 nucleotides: TGTGCCAGCAGTTACTCCCCCCTGGCTTCGGGCAGCTCTGGGGCCAACGTCCTGACTTTC. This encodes CASSYSPLASGSSGANVLTF.

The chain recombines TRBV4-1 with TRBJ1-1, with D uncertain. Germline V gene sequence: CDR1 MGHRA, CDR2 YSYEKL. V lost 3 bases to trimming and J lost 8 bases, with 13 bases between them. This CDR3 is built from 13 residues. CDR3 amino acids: CASSHRLTLEAFF. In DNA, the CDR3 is TGCGCCAGCAGCCACCGACTCACGCTCGAAGCTTTCTTT.

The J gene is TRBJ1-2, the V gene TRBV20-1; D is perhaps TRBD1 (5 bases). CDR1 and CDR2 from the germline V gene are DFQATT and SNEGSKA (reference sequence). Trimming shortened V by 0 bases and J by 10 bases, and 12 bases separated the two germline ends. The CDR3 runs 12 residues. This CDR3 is CSAREGAGTYTF. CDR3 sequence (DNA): TGCAGTGCTAGAGAAGGGGCAGGGACCTACACCTTC.

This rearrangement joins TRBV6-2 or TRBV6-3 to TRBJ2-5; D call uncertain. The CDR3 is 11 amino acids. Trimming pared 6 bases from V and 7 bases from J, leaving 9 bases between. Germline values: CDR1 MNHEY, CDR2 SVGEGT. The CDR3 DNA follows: TGTGCCAGCAGCCAACGGAGGACCCAGTACTTC. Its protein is CASSQRRTQYF.